The T cell receptor beta chain described here comes from a study of OX40 agonist ivuxolimab in advanced cancers. The wider study: Mean age approximately 55 years, range roughly 20 to 85; around 80% male. Study observations and caveats: Also showing low normalized T-cell clonal expansion were some of the nonresponders.

TCRdb's table, derived via immunoSEQ multiplex PCR, lists solely in-frame clones and lacks some. This table has 85,000 to 100,000 clones, about 92% appearing once. There are 15 residues in the CDR3. The J segment lost 6 bases and the V segment lost 6 bases, leaving 11 bases of the junction unmatched. The germline V gene has CDR1 MNHNY and CDR2 SVGAGI (reference sequence). As regards this clone: Its antigen is still unknown.

The clonotype originates from an adult with an advanced solid tumor such as melanoma, head and neck, liver or kidney cancer. This specimen consisted of CD4+ or CD8+ T cells sorted from blood, obtained in a trial of the OX40 agonist ivuxolimab. The V gene is TRBV6-6, the J gene TRBJ1-2; 9 bases align to TRBD1. CDR3 nucleotides: TGTGCCAGCAGCCGATCGGGACAGGGTTTGAATGGCTACACCTTC. Translating gives CASSRSGQGLNGYTF.